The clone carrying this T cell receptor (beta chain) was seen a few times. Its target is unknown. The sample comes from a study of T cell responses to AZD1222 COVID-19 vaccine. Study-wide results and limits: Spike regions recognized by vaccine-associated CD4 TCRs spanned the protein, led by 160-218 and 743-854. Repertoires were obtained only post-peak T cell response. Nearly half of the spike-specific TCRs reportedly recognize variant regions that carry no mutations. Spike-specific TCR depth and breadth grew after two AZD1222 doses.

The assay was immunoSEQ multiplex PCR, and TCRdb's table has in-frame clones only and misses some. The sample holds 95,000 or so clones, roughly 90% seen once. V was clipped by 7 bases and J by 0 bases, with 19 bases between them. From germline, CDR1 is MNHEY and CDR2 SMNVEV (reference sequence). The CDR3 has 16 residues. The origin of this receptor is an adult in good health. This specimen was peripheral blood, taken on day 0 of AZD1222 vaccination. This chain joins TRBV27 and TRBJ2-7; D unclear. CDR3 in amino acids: CASKSLIWPVSYEQYF. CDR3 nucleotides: TGTGCCAGCAAAAGTTTAATTTGGCCGGTCTCCTACGAGCAGTACTTC.